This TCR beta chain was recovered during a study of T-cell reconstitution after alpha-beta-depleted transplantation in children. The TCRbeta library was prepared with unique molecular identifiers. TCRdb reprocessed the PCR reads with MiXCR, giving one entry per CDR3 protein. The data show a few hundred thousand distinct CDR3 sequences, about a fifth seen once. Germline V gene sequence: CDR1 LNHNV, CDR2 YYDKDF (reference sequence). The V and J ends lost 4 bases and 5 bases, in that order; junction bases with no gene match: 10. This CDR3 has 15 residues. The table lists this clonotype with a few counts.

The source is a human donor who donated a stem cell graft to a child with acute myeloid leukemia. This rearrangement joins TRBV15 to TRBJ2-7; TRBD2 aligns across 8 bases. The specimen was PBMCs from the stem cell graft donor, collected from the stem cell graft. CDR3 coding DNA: TGTGCCACCAGCATAGGCGGGAGGTACCCGGACGAGCAGTACTTC. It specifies CATSIGGRYPDEQYF.